This T cell receptor beta chain came from a study of blood T cell repertoires in COVID-19. Study context: T cells, B-cell-depleted T cells, or PBMCs provided the cDNA or gDNA that served as material.

Original methodology: Amplification with reference gene primers provided the estimates of nucleated cell counts. TCRdb's table, derived via immunoSEQ multiplex PCR, lists solely in-frame clones and lacks some. V, J and clone size are taken as reported in that table, and D and trimming were inferred from the DNA itself. In the table there are 100,000 to 150,000 clones, approximately 80% of which are singletons. What was sequenced was peripheral blood. This receptor was identified in a woman between 45 and 60 years old with acute or convalescent COVID-19.

The CDR3: CASSEGRLNQPQHF. Written as DNA, the CDR3 is TGTGCCAGCAGTGAGGGCAGGTTGAATCAGCCCCAGCATTTT. V usage is TRBV6-1 and J usage is TRBJ1-5; D gene unclear. Trimming took 3 bases from V and 4 from J, leaving 10 bases between them. Germline V lookup: CDR1 MNHNS, CDR2 SASEGT. The CDR3 spans 14 residues.